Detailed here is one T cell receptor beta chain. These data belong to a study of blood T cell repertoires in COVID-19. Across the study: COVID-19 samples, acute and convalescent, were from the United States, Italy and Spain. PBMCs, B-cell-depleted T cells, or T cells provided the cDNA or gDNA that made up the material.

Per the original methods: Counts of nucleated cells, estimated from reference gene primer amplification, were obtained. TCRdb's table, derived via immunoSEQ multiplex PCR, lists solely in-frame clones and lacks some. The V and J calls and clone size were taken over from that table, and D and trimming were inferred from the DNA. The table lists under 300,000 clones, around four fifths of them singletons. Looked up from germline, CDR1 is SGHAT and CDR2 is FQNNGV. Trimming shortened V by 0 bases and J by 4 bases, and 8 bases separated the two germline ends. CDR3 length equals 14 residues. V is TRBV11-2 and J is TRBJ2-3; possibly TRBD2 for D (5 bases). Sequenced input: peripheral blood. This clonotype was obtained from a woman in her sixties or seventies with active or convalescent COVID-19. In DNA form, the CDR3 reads TGTGCCAGCAGCTTAGACCCGAGGGCAGATACGCAGTATTTT. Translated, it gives CASSLDPRADTQYF. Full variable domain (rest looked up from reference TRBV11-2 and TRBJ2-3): EAGVAQSPRYKIIEKRQSVAFWCNPISGHATLYWYQQILGQGPKLLIQFQNNGVVDDSQLPKDRFSAERLKGVDSTLKIQPAKLEDSAVYLCASSLDPRADTQYFGPGTRLTVL.